This TCR beta chain is drawn from a study of identical twins. TCRdb independently ran MiXCR on the 5' RACE reads; one entry per CDR3 protein. Of around 960,000 distinct CDR3 sequences listed, approximately 13% were seen once; the top ten hold under 2%. Germline values: CDR1 DFQATT, CDR2 SNEGSKA (reference sequence). The J segment lost 7 bases and the V segment lost 1 base, leaving 5 bases of the junction unmatched. The CDR3 has 14 amino acids. These data were likewise used in another study, on yellow fever vaccine responses in identical twins.

Input material: PBMCs. The clonotype originates from a woman aged 18-29 years in good health. V is TRBV20-1 and J is TRBJ1-4; TRBD1 aligns across 8 bases. The CDR3 loop is CSARARGRSEKLFF. In DNA form, the CDR3 reads TGCAGTGCTAGAGCCAGGGGGCGCAGTGAAAAACTGTTTTTT.